Listed here are 20 T cell receptor beta chains from one sample, sequenced in a study of B cell selection in AIRE deficiency. CD4+CD127+ cells were sorted as the conventional CD4 T cells. Measured with immunoSEQ multiplex PCR; TCRdb has only the in-frame clones, and not every one. The sample shows about 24,000 clones, approximately 96% of them seen only once. Sequences were obtained from CD4+CD127+ conventional T cells sorted from PBMCs. The receptors were gathered from a human donor in good health.

The chain links TRBV5-4 to TRBJ1-6, with D maybe TRBD1 (6 bases). Trimming pared 4 bases from V and 18 bases from J, leaving 23 bases between. The length of the CDR3 is 14 residues. Germline CDR1 reads SGHNT; CDR2 reads YYREEE (reference sequence). The CDR3 reads CASSRVGGTRDRHF. The CDR3 coding sequence is TGTGCCAGCAGCCGCGTTGGCGGGACAAGGGACCGCCACTTT.

The chain has TRBV5-1 and TRBJ2-7, with no clear D. Germline V CDR1 and CDR2: SGHRS, YFSETQ. V was cut by 2 bases and J by 5 bases, with 11 bases left in between. This CDR3 has 13 amino acids. In DNA form, the CDR3 reads TGCGCCAGCAGCTTCCGACTGTCGAACGAGCAGTACTTC. Translated: CASSFRLSNEQYF.

The count of this clone is one. The chain joins TRBV18 to TRBJ2-3, with 10 positions matching TRBD2. V was pared by 3 bases and J by 3 bases, with 6 bases of the junction left unmatched. Germline V gene sequence: CDR1 KGHSH, CDR2 LQKENI. The CDR3 has 16 residues. The CDR3 region is CASSPALAGVTDTQYF. The CDR3, as DNA: TGTGCCAGCTCACCCGCCCTAGCGGGAGTGACAGATACGCAGTATTTT.

This rearrangement joins TRBV4-2 to TRBJ2-5; 12 bases are shared with TRBD2. The CDR3 contains 15 residues. CDR1 LGHNA and CDR2 YNFKEQ come from the germline V gene. J was trimmed by 2 bases and V by 5 bases; bases with no gene match: 3. CDR3 amino acids: CASSVGLAGQETQYF. Written as DNA, the CDR3 is TGTGCCAGCAGCGTGGGACTAGCGGGTCAAGAGACCCAGTACTTC.

The genes are TRBV10-3 and TRBJ1-1, with TRBD1 as a possible D gene (5 bases). Germline CDR1 reads ENHRY; CDR2 reads SYGVKD. The germline V and J ends were trimmed by 4 bases and 2 bases, with 8 bases remaining between them. The CDR3 is 13 residues long. The CDR3 coding sequence is TGTGCCATCAGTGTGGACATAAACACTGAAGCTTTCTTT. It translates to CAISVDINTEAFF.

The rearrangement joins TRBV28 to TRBJ2-3; D unclear. CDR1 MDHEN and CDR2 SYDVKM come from the germline V gene. The V and J ends lost 3 bases and 6 bases respectively, with 1 base between them. The CDR3 contains 10 residues. The DNA for the CDR3 is TGTGCCAGCAGTTTGGATACGCAGTATTTT. The encoded protein is CASSLDTQYF.

The chain recombines TRBV9 with TRBJ2-2; weak D call: TRBD1 (5 bases). The CDR3 length is 16 residues. Trimming stripped 4 bases from V and 4 bases from J, with 17 bases between. Germline V gives CDR1 SGDLS, CDR2 YYNGEE. DNA of the CDR3: TGTGCCAGCAGCTTCCCCCCCAGGGCAGCCACCGGGGAGCTGTTTTTT. Translating it yields CASSFPPRAATGELFF.

This clone was recorded only once. V usage is TRBV5-1 and J usage is TRBJ2-1; D is perhaps TRBD1 (6 bases). This CDR3 is 15 amino acids long. Germline V lookup: CDR1 SGHRS, CDR2 YFSETQ. The V gene lost 3 bases and the J gene lost 5 bases, with 15 bases spanning the gap. CDR3 region: CASSSGVIGNNEQFF. The CDR3 DNA reads TGCGCCAGCAGCTCAGGGGTGATTGGGAACAATGAGCAGTTCTTC.

V is TRBV19 and J is TRBJ2-1, with 10 bases aligning to TRBD2. Per the germline V gene, CDR1 is LNHDA and CDR2 is SQIVND (reference sequence). V was clipped by 5 bases and J by 6 bases; unmatched bases: 13. The CDR3 runs to 17 residues. The CDR3 spells CASSSGDLAGAGNEQFF. In DNA form, the CDR3 reads TGTGCCAGTAGTTCGGGGGACCTAGCGGGAGCAGGCAATGAGCAGTTCTTC.

This chain joins TRBV5-1 and TRBJ2-5; the match to TRBD1 covers 9 bases. The V gene's germline CDR1 is SGHRS and CDR2 YFSETQ. V was pared by 2 bases and J by 5 bases, with 13 bases of the junction left unmatched. The CDR3 loop spans 17 amino acids. The CDR3 protein is CASSLTGGTGGAETQYF. The CDR3 DNA follows: TGCGCCAGCAGCTTAACGGGGGGCACAGGGGGCGCCGAGACCCAGTACTTC.

The V and J genes are TRBV18 and TRBJ2-5, with D unresolved. The CDR3 is 16 amino acids. Germline lookup yields CDR1 KGHSH and CDR2 LQKENI. V was clipped by 0 bases and J by 3 bases, with 14 bases between them. This CDR3 reads CASSPPTLISKETQYF. Here the CDR3 DNA reads TGTGCCAGCTCACCACCGACGTTGATCTCCAAAGAGACCCAGTACTTC.

This chain links TRBV5-5 with TRBJ1-2; maybe TRBD1 (5 bases). Germline V gene sequence: CDR1 SGHKS, CDR2 YYEKEE (reference sequence). This CDR3 comprises 14 residues. Trimming stripped 2 bases from V and 1 base from J, with 9 bases between. CDR3: CASSFGGVNYGYTF. CDR3 coding DNA: TGTGCCAGCAGCTTTGGAGGGGTTAACTATGGCTACACCTTC.

V and J are TRBV15 and TRBJ1-1, with TRBD1 matching 8 bases. Germline V gives CDR1 LNHNV, CDR2 YYDKDF (reference sequence). The CDR3 totals 14 residues. Trimming at V came to 5 bases and at J to 4 bases, leaving 6 bases not matched to a gene. CDR3 residues: CATSVRTGGTEAFF. The CDR3 DNA follows: TGTGCCACCAGCGTCCGAACAGGGGGCACTGAAGCTTTCTTT.

The J gene is TRBJ2-5, the V gene TRBV7-2; D not certain. Germline V CDR1 and CDR2: SGHTA, FQGNSA. V lost 1 base and J 2 bases, leaving 5 bases between the germline ends. There are 13 residues in the CDR3. For the CDR3, the DNA is TGTGCCAGCAGCTTAGACAGACAAGAGACCCAGTACTTC. It encodes CASSLDRQETQYF.

Here the CDR3 DNA reads TGTGCCAGCAGCTCCGTCGGGGCCGCTAATACGCAGTATTTT. Translating gives CASSSVGAANTQYF. The chain employs TRBV7-2 and TRBJ2-3; D could derive from TRBD1 or TRBD2 (5 bases each). Trimming shortened V by 4 bases and J by 7 bases, and 15 bases separated the two germline ends. This CDR3 has 14 amino acids. The germline V gene encodes CDR1 SGHTA and CDR2 FQGNSA.

The V and J genes are TRBV5-4 and TRBJ1-1, with TRBD1 matching over 7 bases. Germline V lookup: CDR1 SGHNT, CDR2 YYREEE (reference sequence). CDR3 size: 13 residues. The ends lost 5 bases at V and 3 bases at J; junction bases unmatched: 4. CDR3 nucleotides: TGTGCCAGCAGTTACAGGGGATACACTGAAGCTTTCTTT. Its translation is CASSYRGYTEAFF. Full variable domain (outside the CDR3, taken from reference TRBV5-4 and TRBJ1-1): ETGVTQSPTHLIKTRGQQVTLRCSSQSGHNTVSWYQQALGQGPQFIFQYYREEENGRGNFPPRFSGLQFPNYSSELNVNALELDDSALYLCASSYRGYTEAFFGQGTRLTVV.

This chain joins TRBV19 and TRBJ2-1; 9 bases align to TRBD2. The V gene's germline CDR1 is LNHDA and CDR2 SQIVND (reference sequence). The CDR3 is made up of 15 amino acids. Losses at the gene ends were 2 bases for V and 7 bases for J; bases not matched to a gene: 6. The CDR3 reads CASSINSGSMNEQFF. CDR3 sequence (DNA): TGTGCCAGTAGTATAAATAGCGGGAGTATGAATGAGCAGTTCTTC.

The chain links TRBV2 to TRBJ1-1; no firm D call. Germline values: CDR1 SNHLY, CDR2 FYNNEI. With 6 bases removed from V and 1 base from J, the gap between germline ends came to 12 bases. The CDR3 consists of 14 residues. CDR3 residues: CASSVLVRNTEAFF. The CDR3 DNA follows: TGTGCCAGCAGCGTATTAGTGAGGAACACTGAAGCTTTCTTT.

The chain is built from TRBV6-6 and TRBJ2-3, with a possible D match to TRBD2 (6 bases). Germline CDR1 is MNHNY and CDR2 is SVGAGI (reference sequence). V was shortened by 6 bases and J by 7 bases, with 14 bases between the two germline ends. This CDR3 comprises 13 residues. The CDR3: CASSVGTPYTQYF. The CDR3 bases are TGTGCCAGCAGCGTCGGGACTCCCTATACGCAGTATTTT.

V and J are TRBV27 and TRBJ2-3, with 11 bases fitting TRBD2. The CDR3 sequence is 16 residues long. V dropped 6 bases and J dropped 2; count of bases not matched to a gene: 7. The V gene's germline CDR1 is MNHEY and CDR2 SMNVEV (reference sequence). CDR3 DNA sequence: TGTGCCAGCAGATACCTAGCGGGAGGAAACACAGATACGCAGTATTTT. This encodes CASRYLAGGNTDTQYF.